The rows below give T cell receptor beta chains drawn from one sample of a study of T cells after yellow fever vaccination. In TCRdb, the 5' RACE reads were re-called with MiXCR into one record per CDR3 protein. The sample carries 310,000 or so distinct CDR3 sequences, around 4% recorded once. Sequenced here: PBMCs, sampled on the day of the yellow fever booster vaccination. These TCRs come from a man aged 18 to 29 who received the YFV17D yellow fever vaccine. The CDR3 runs from the conserved cysteine through the conserved F or W. The D gene is left open where the match is weak. Clone size appears in some rows only: once, few, many, or a class for an expanded clone.

v_call	clone_size	d_call	j_call	cdr3_aa	cdr3_nt
TRBV4-1	few	TRBD1	TRBJ2-5	CASSQPGTGVETQYF	TGCGCCAGCAGCCAACCCGGGACAGGGGTAGAGACCCAGTACTTC
TRBV5-1	NA	TRBD2	TRBJ2-3	CASSSTPSGGTDTQYF	TGCGCCAGCAGCTCCACCCCTAGCGGAGGCACAGATACGCAGTATTTT
TRBV7-2	NA	TRBD1	TRBJ1-1	CASSLGLWGQGNTEAFF	TGTGCCAGCAGCTTAGGGCTTTGGGGACAGGGGAACACTGAAGCTTTCTTT
TRBV7-9	many	NA	TRBJ2-2	CASSFLGGSNTGELFF	TGTGCCAGCAGCTTCCTCGGCGGATCGAACACCGGGGAGCTGTTTTTT
TRBV20-1	many	TRBD1	TRBJ1-6	CSAREWPGQGSSSSYNSPLHF	TGCAGTGCTAGAGAGTGGCCCGGACAGGGAAGTTCCAGCTCCTATAATTCACCCCTCCACTTT
TRBV12-3/TRBV12-4	many	NA	TRBJ2-2	CASSRGRGTGELFF	TGTGCCAGCAGTCGGGGCCGGGGCACCGGGGAGCTGTTTTTT
TRBV3-1	few	TRBD1	TRBJ1-2	CASSLRTGLGYTF	TGTGCCAGCAGCCTCCGGACAGGTCTTGGCTACACCTTC
TRBV7-9	many	NA	TRBJ1-5	CAGGDNQPQHF	TGTGCCGGAGGGGACAATCAGCCCCAGCATTTT
TRBV9	NA	NA	TRBJ2-1	CASSPREGAAEQFF	TGTGCCAGCAGCCCTAGGGAGGGGGCGGCTGAGCAGTTCTTC
TRBV10-3	many	TRBD1	TRBJ2-5	CAISEAGQGRETQYF	TGTGCCATCAGTGAAGCGGGACAGGGAAGAGAGACCCAGTACTTC
TRBV4-3	many	TRBD2	TRBJ2-1	CASSHLGTSRSYNEQFF	TGCGCCAGCAGCCACCTCGGGACTAGCCGCTCCTACAATGAGCAGTTCTTC
TRBV6-5	few	TRBD1	TRBJ1-6	CASSYSIGTGNSPLHF	TGTGCCAGCAGTTACTCGATAGGGACAGGAAATTCACCCCTCCACTTT
TRBV9	many	NA	TRBJ2-1	CASSGGYNEQFF	TGTGCCAGCAGCGGGGGTTACAATGAGCAGTTCTTC
TRBV7-3	many	NA	TRBJ2-3	CASSRDTDTQYF	TGTGCCAGCAGCCGCGACACAGATACGCAGTATTTT
TRBV5-1	many	TRBD1	TRBJ2-7	CASTLQGAEQYF	TGCGCCAGCACCTTACAGGGGGCCGAGCAGTACTTC
TRBV4-2	many	NA	TRBJ2-7	CASSQDLQSRTYEQYF	TGTGCCAGCAGCCAAGATCTTCAGTCTAGGACCTACGAGCAGTACTTC
TRBV5-1	NA	NA	TRBJ1-2	CASSLEWGSYGYTF	TGCGCCAGCAGCTTGGAGTGGGGCAGCTATGGCTACACCTTC
TRBV24-1	once	NA	TRBJ1-2	CATSDSALIPYGYTF	TGTGCCACCAGTGATTCAGCGCTCATACCATATGGCTACACCTTC
TRBV12-3/TRBV12-4	many	NA	TRBJ1-1	CASSFHRASDTEAFF	TGTGCCAGCAGTTTCCACAGGGCTTCGGACACTGAAGCTTTCTTT
TRBV5-6	few	NA	TRBJ2-5	CASSQYRETQYF	TGTGCCAGCAGCCAATACCGAGAGACCCAGTACTTC
TRBV27	many	TRBD2	TRBJ2-3	CASSPYSPSSGGATDTQYF	TGTGCCAGCAGTCCTTACTCCCCCTCTAGCGGGGGGGCCACAGATACGCAGTATTTT
TRBV5-1	few	NA	TRBJ2-7	CASSIFRGYEQYF	TGCGCCAGCAGCATATTCAGGGGCTACGAGCAGTACTTC
TRBV18	NA	NA	TRBJ1-5	CASSPMGSQPQHF	TGTGCCAGCTCACCAATGGGGAGTCAGCCCCAGCATTTT
TRBV10-3	many	NA	TRBJ2-7	CAISGSGNYEQYF	TGTGCCATCAGTGGATCAGGGAACTACGAGCAGTACTTC
TRBV5-1	many	NA	TRBJ2-3	CASSQGIDTQYF	TGCGCCAGCAGCCAGGGAATAGATACGCAGTATTTT
TRBV5-1	many	NA	TRBJ2-6	CASSLEAGANVLTF	TGCGCCAGCAGCTTGGAAGCTGGGGCCAACGTCCTGACTTTC
TRBV7-2	few	TRBD1	TRBJ2-7	CASSFYGQGILGEQYF	TGTGCCAGCAGCTTTTACGGACAGGGGATCTTGGGGGAGCAGTACTTC
TRBV7-2	many	NA	TRBJ2-3	CASSSTGDTDTQYF	TGTGCCAGCAGCTCCACCGGTGACACAGATACGCAGTATTTT
TRBV5-1	many	NA	TRBJ2-7	CASSLRLIFVASYEQYF	TGCGCCAGCAGCTTGAGACTTATCTTCGTGGCCTCCTACGAGCAGTACTTC
TRBV28	many	NA	TRBJ2-2	CASSFSYSGGRTGELFF	TGTGCCAGCAGTTTCTCGTATTCGGGCGGTCGGACCGGGGAGCTGTTTTTT
TRBV20-1	many	NA	TRBJ2-1	CSFPPGGTYNEQFF	TGCAGTTTCCCTCCCGGGGGCACCTACAATGAGCAGTTCTTC
TRBV7-6	NA	TRBD2	TRBJ2-5	CASSRLGTSGGKETQYF	TGTGCCAGCAGCCGATTGGGGACTAGCGGGGGGAAGGAGACCCAGTACTTC
TRBV12-3/TRBV12-4	NA	NA	TRBJ2-2	CASSSRGGSGELFF	TGTGCCAGCAGTTCCCGTGGAGGGTCTGGGGAGCTGTTTTTT
TRBV12-3/TRBV12-4	NA	NA	TRBJ1-2	CASSTGGLDYGYTF	TGTGCCAGCAGTACAGGAGGACTGGACTATGGCTACACCTTC
TRBV12-3/TRBV12-4	many	NA	TRBJ1-2	CASSIQRYGYTF	TGTGCCAGCAGCATACAGCGCTATGGCTACACCTTC
TRBV6-1	few	NA	TRBJ1-6	CASSGGTNSPLHF	TGTGCCAGCAGCGGCGGAACAAATTCACCCCTCCACTTT
TRBV29-1	many	NA	TRBJ2-4	CSVAYGGNIQYF	TGCAGCGTTGCGTACGGGGGTAACATTCAGTACTTC
TRBV5-5	NA	NA	TRBJ2-3	CASSEVSGTSTDTQYF	TGTGCCAGCAGCGAAGTCAGCGGAACAAGCACAGATACGCAGTATTTT
TRBV18	few	NA	TRBJ1-5	CASSLGQNNQPQHF	TGTGCCAGCTCCCTTGGACAAAACAATCAGCCCCAGCATTTT
TRBV18	NA	TRBD1	TRBJ1-5	CASSPGTGPDQPQHF	TGTGCCAGCTCACCAGGGACAGGGCCAGATCAGCCCCAGCATTTT
TRBV15	many	TRBD1	TRBJ1-5	CATSVGGQGAGQPQHF	TGTGCCACCAGCGTTGGGGGACAGGGGGCAGGTCAGCCCCAGCATTTT
TRBV10-1	few	TRBD1	TRBJ1-1	CASRPDRDRGKAFF	TGCGCCAGCAGACCCGACCGGGACAGGGGGAAAGCTTTCTTT
TRBV15	many	TRBD1	TRBJ2-1	CATSRVTGGVNEQFF	TGTGCCACCAGCAGAGTAACAGGGGGTGTCAATGAGCAGTTCTTC
TRBV5-1	few	TRBD1	TRBJ1-1	CASRPGQGPGTEAFF	TGCGCCAGCAGACCGGGACAGGGGCCGGGGACTGAAGCTTTCTTT
TRBV6-1	few	NA	TRBJ2-2	CASSEVGVWTGELFF	TGTGCCAGCAGTGAAGTGGGGGTGTGGACCGGGGAGCTGTTTTTT